The present T cell receptor (beta chain) was sequenced within a study of HIV-infected patients and healthy controls. Whole blood was used without fractionation, so all unsorted peripheral T cells were included. 500 ng RNA was reverse transcribed with alpha and beta constant-region primers. Each of the alpha and beta chains got its own library through chain-specific third strand synthesis with indices. Each CDR3 protein gets one entry after TCRdb re-called the 5' RACE reads with MiXCR. The sample shows 15,000 to 20,000 distinct CDR3 sequences, 12% of them seen only once. In its sample, this clonotype was seen many times. What it recognizes is unknown. Whole-study results and caveats: Compared with untreated HIV+ repertoires, healthy controls showed roughly threefold more distinct CDR3s and higher Shannon diversity.

CDR1 is SGHVS and CDR2 is FQNEAQ in the germline V gene. This CDR3 spans 17 amino acids. After removal of 0 bases from V and 7 bases from J, the junction contained 10 bases not matched to a gene. Material for sequencing was blood. This clonotype was sampled from an adult in good health. This chain links TRBV7-8 with TRBJ2-5; 11 nucleotides align to TRBD2. The CDR3 loop is CASSLARTSGGSGTQYF. CDR3 in DNA: TGTGCCAGCAGCTTAGCGAGAACTAGCGGGGGTTCAGGGACCCAGTACTTC.